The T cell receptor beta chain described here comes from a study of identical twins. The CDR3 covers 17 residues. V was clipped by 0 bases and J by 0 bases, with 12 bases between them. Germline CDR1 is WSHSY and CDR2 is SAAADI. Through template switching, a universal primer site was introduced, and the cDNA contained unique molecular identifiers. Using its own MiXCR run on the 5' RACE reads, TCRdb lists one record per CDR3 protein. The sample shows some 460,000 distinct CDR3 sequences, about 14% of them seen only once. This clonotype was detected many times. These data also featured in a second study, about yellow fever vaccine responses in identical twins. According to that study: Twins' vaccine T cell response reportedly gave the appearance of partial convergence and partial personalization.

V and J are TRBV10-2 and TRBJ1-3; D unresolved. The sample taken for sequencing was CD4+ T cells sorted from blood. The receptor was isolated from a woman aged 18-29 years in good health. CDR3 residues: CASSESSPRSSGNTIYF. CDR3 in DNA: TGCGCCAGCAGTGAGTCGTCCCCCAGGAGCTCTGGAAACACCATATATTTT.